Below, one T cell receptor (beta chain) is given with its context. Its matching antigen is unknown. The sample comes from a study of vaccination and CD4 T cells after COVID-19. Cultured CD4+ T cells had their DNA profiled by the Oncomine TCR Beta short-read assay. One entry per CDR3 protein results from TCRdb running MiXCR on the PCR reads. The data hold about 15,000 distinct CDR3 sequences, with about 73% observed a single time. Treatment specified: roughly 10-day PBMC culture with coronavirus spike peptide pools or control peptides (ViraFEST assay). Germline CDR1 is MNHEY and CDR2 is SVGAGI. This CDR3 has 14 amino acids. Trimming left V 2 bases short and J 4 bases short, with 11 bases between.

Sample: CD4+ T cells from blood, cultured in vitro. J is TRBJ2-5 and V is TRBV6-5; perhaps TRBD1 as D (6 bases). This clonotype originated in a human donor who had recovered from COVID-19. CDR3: CASSYGGGLETQYF. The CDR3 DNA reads TGTGCCAGCAGTTACGGGGGCGGGTTAGAGACCCAGTACTTC.